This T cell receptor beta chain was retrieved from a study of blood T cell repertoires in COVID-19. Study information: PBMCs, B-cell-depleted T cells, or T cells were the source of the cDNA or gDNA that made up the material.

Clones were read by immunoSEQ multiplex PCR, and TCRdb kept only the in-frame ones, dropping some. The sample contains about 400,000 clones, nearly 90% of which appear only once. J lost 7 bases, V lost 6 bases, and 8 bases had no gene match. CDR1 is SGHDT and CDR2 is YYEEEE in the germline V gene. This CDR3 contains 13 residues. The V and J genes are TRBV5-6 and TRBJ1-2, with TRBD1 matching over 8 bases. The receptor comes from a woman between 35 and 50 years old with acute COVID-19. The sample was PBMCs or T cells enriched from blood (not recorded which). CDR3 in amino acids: CASTWTGTSGYTF. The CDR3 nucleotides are TGTGCCAGCACCTGGACAGGGACAAGTGGCTACACCTTC.